The 17 T cell receptor beta chains presented below share a single source sample, sequenced in a study of T cells in Graves' hyperthyroidism and ophthalmopathy. RNA transcripts were the template for amplifying TCR beta CDR3 regions. The HTBI primer set served for first-round RT-PCR of the TCR CDR3. TCRdb re-derived calls from the multiplex PCR reads in MiXCR, one entry per CDR3 protein. The data contain around 540,000 distinct CDR3 sequences, around 45% of them singletons. The sequenced material came from peripheral blood or thyroid tissue (not recorded which). The receptors originated from a woman aged 18-29 years with Graves' hyperthyroidism.

This clonotype turned up a few times. This sequence joins TRBV7-2 and TRBJ2-7; TRBD1 matches at 8 bases. Germline trimming cut 3 bases from V and 7 bases from J; bases unmatched to any gene: 5. Germline V gene sequence: CDR1 SGHTA, CDR2 FQGNSA. The CDR3 runs to 13 residues. The CDR3 DNA sequence: TGTGCCAGCAGCTTTAAGACAGGGGTGGAGCAGTACTTC. Translated: CASSFKTGVEQYF.

The rearrangement links TRBV7-2 to TRBJ1-5; D not certain. The CDR3 runs to 13 residues. Germline-derived CDR1 and CDR2 are SGHTA and FQGNSA. Deletions cut 5 bases from V and 6 bases from J, with 11 bases between. CDR3 in amino acids: CASSQDPFQPQHF. As DNA, the CDR3 is TGTGCCAGCAGCCAAGATCCCTTTCAGCCCCAGCATTTT.

This chain uses TRBV10-3 with TRBJ1-2; a weak D match, TRBD1 (5 bases). The length of the CDR3 is 11 residues. Germline V gene data show CDR1 as ENHRY and CDR2 as SYGVKD. V gave up 9 bases and J gave up 5 bases, with 10 bases separating them. CDR3 in DNA: TGTGCCATGAACCAGGGATATGGCTACACCTTC. This translates into CAMNQGYGYTF.

The rearrangement links TRBV7-2 to TRBJ2-5; 10 nucleotides line up with TRBD2. With 1 base clipped from V and 4 bases from J, the junction kept 6 bases outside the gene matches. This CDR3 contains 16 residues. Per the germline V gene, CDR1 is SGHTA and CDR2 is FQGNSA. The CDR3 DNA reads TGTGCCAGCAGCTTAGGGCTAGCGGGAGCTGCAGAGACCCAGTACTTC. The encoded protein is CASSLGLAGAAETQYF.

This chain links TRBV20-1 with TRBJ1-3; 9 bases map to TRBD1. The CDR3 extends over 14 amino acids. Per the germline V gene, CDR1 is DFQATT and CDR2 is SNEGSKA (reference sequence). Unmatched junction bases numbered 2, after V lost 5 bases and J lost 0 bases. The CDR3 loop reads CSAWDRASGNTIYF. The CDR3, as DNA: TGCAGTGCTTGGGACAGGGCCTCTGGAAACACCATATATTTT.

This clonotype appeared once. The chain has TRBV15 and TRBJ1-5; unclear D gene. Germline-derived CDR1 and CDR2 are LNHNV and YYDKDF (reference sequence). The CDR3 runs 15 residues. V lost 0 bases and J 6 bases, leaving 12 bases between the germline ends. The CDR3, as DNA: TGTGCCACCAGCAGAGACAGTTGGGTTGGTCAGCCCCAGCATTTT. Its protein product is CATSRDSWVGQPQHF. Supplemented by reference TRBV15 and TRBJ1-5, the full variable domain reads DAMVIQNPRYQVTQFGKPVTLSCSQTLNHNVMYWYQQKSSQAPKLLFHYYDKDFNNEADTPDNFQSRRPNTSFCFLDIRSPGLGDTAMYLCATSRDSWVGQPQHFGDGTRLSIL.

A remark on this clonotype: One junction end disagrees with the germline gene, perhaps due to a read error. V and J are TRBV11-1 and TRBJ1-5; D unresolved. The CDR3 totals 11 residues. CDR1 is SGHAT, CDR2 FQDESV, per germline (reference sequence). The CDR3 protein is CSTLGNQPQHF. DNA of the CDR3: TGCAGCACCCTCGGCAATCAGCCCCAGCATTTT.

This rearrangement joins TRBV29-1 to TRBJ1-2, with 9 nucleotides matching TRBD1. The CDR3 runs 14 residues. Unmatched junction bases numbered 4, after V lost 0 bases and J lost 5 bases. CDR1 is SQVTM, CDR2 ANQGSEA, per germline. The CDR3 protein is CSVEEWDREYGYTF. CDR3 nucleotides: TGCAGCGTTGAAGAGTGGGACAGGGAATATGGCTACACCTTC.

This clonotype was observed a few times. This rearrangement joins TRBV19 to TRBJ1-5; 8 nucleotides match TRBD1. The CDR3 contains 16 residues. Germline values: CDR1 LNHDA, CDR2 SQIVND (reference sequence). V lost 3 bases, J lost 2 bases, and 6 bases stayed unmatched. The CDR3 DNA reads TGTGCCAGTAGTATTCGACAGGGGTACGGCAATCAGCCCCAGCATTTT. Amino acids: CASSIRQGYGNQPQHF.

There are many counts of this clonotype. The CDR3 region is CASRHLMEYGFEAFF. The CDR3 DNA reads as TGTGCCAGCAGGCACCTAATGGAGTACGGGTTTGAAGCTTTCTTT. The chain employs TRBV2 and TRBJ1-1; D gene unclear. This CDR3 spans 15 amino acids. Germline V gives CDR1 SNHLY, CDR2 FYNNEI. V gave up 6 bases and J gave up 7 bases, with 21 bases separating them.

There are a few counts of this clonotype. A junction end diverges from the germline sequence, so it may reflect a read error. V is TRBV5-1 and J is TRBJ2-7; tentative D call: TRBD1 (6 bases). The CDR3 is made up of 14 amino acids. Germline V lookup: CDR1 SGHRS, CDR2 YFSETQ. The CDR3 here is CASSLLGGAYEQYF. The CDR3 region has the DNA TGTGCCAGCAGCCTACTAGGGGGAGCCTACGAGCAGTACTTC.

This clonotype has more than one count but fewer than ten. The junction differs from germline at one of its ends, possibly a read error. V usage is TRBV25-1 and J usage is TRBJ1-6, with TRBD1 matching over 8 bases. The V gene's germline CDR1 is MGHDK and CDR2 SYGVNS. The CDR3 totals 15 residues. CDR3 sequence (DNA): TGCGCCAGCAGCCCCCAGGGGGCTGATAATTCACCCCTCCACTTT. It translates to CASSPQGADNSPLHF.

This CDR3 is CAISESTDRAYGYTF. As DNA, the CDR3 is TGTGCCATCAGTGAGTCTACCGACAGGGCCTATGGCTACACCTTC. The chain joins TRBV10-3 to TRBJ1-2, with TRBD1 identical over 7 bases. V trimming: 0 bases; J trimming: 4 bases; junction bases outside the gene matches: 5. Germline V lookup: CDR1 ENHRY, CDR2 SYGVKD. The length of the CDR3 is 15 residues.

Here the CDR3 reads CASSPPQSQGQPQHF. CDR3 in DNA: TGTGCCAGCAGCCCACCACAATCGCAGGGTCAGCCCCAGCATTTT. The rearrangement joins TRBV7-2 to TRBJ1-5; a weak D match, TRBD1 (5 bases). The germline V gene encodes CDR1 SGHTA and CDR2 FQGNSA. V was trimmed by 5 bases and J by 6 bases, leaving 17 bases between them. The CDR3 sequence is 15 residues long.

This clonotype has a count of ten or more. The chain employs TRBV19 and TRBJ1-5, with D unresolved. V lost 6 bases and J lost 2, with 11 bases in between. The germline gives CDR1 LNHDA, CDR2 SQIVND (reference sequence). This CDR3 has 14 residues. In nucleotides, the CDR3 is TGTGCCAGTAGGGCCCAGGCGGGCAATCAGCCCCAGCATTTT. Its translation is CASRAQAGNQPQHF.

This chain uses TRBV5-1 with TRBJ2-2; 9 nucleotides agree with TRBD2. Germline CDR1 and CDR2: SGHRS and YFSETQ. The CDR3 covers 16 residues. V lost 2 bases to trimming and J lost 5 bases; unmatched junction nucleotides: 7. The CDR3 DNA is TGCGCCAGCAGCTTCAGGGATCTAGCGGGAACCGGGGAGCTGTTTTTT. Translated: CASSFRDLAGTGELFF.

The chain employs TRBV6-5 and TRBJ1-4; TRBD1 might be the D (5 bases). This CDR3 is 15 amino acids long. Germline-derived CDR1 and CDR2 are MNHEY and SVGAGI. Trimming left V 4 bases short and J 3 bases short, with 12 bases between. The CDR3 loop is CASSSRGGSNEKLFF. The CDR3 DNA reads as TGTGCCAGCAGTTCCCGTGGGGGGTCTAATGAAAAACTGTTTTTT.